Each of the 9 T cell receptor beta chains below was sequenced from the same sample in a study of identical twins. TCRdb redid the calling of the 5' RACE reads with MiXCR, one entry per CDR3 protein. This sample has more than 650,000 distinct CDR3 sequences, with around 6% found just once. Material for sequencing was naive T cells sorted from blood. The receptor source for this set is a young man in good health.

This clonotype is a singleton in its sample. The chain couples TRBV29-1 to TRBJ2-1; 9 positions match TRBD2. The germline CDR1 and CDR2 sequences are SQVTM and ANQGSEA. The CDR3 length is 13 residues. With 5 bases clipped from V and 14 bases from J, the junction kept 13 bases outside the gene matches. The CDR3 region is CSVSQPVAGVEFF. For the CDR3, the DNA is TGCAGCGTTAGCCAACCGGTAGCGGGAGTGGAGTTCTTC.

This clonotype was counted only a few times. The gene calls are TRBV6-1 and TRBJ2-7; D remains unclear. Germline V gene sequence: CDR1 MNHNS, CDR2 SASEGT. Trimming cost V 1 base and J 10 bases, with 8 bases left between them. The CDR3 is 11 amino acids. CDR3 amino acids: CASSEEAIQYF. The CDR3, as DNA: TGTGCCAGCAGTGAAGAGGCGATTCAGTACTTC.

This clonotype has only a few counts. The chain has TRBV10-3 and TRBJ2-6; TRBD1 matches 7 bases. The CDR3 spans 15 residues. V dropped 8 bases and J dropped 0; count of bases not matched to a gene: 4. In germline, CDR1 is ENHRY, CDR2 SYGVKD. In nucleotides, the CDR3 is TGTGCCATCGGGAGACAGGGCTCTGGGGCCAACGTCCTGACTTTC. Translated, it gives CAIGRQGSGANVLTF.

This clonotype was seen a few times. The chain carries TRBV6-1 and TRBJ2-7; TRBD1 matches 8 bases. Germline CDR1 reads MNHNS; CDR2 reads SASEGT. The CDR3 is 12 residues long. The ends lost 5 bases at V and 7 bases at J; junction bases unmatched: 4. The CDR3 nucleotides read TGTGCCAGCAGTCGAAGGACAGGGGAGCAGTACGTC. Encoded protein: CASSRRTGEQYV.

The rearrangement links TRBV18 to TRBJ1-4; no firm D call. This CDR3 is built from 15 residues. Looked up from germline, CDR1 is KGHSH and CDR2 is LQKENI. The V end lost 0 bases, the J end lost 3 bases, and 8 bases lay between the germline ends. The CDR3 sequence: CASSPPSVSNEKLFF. CDR3 nucleotides: TGTGCCAGCTCACCACCCTCAGTCTCTAATGAAAAACTGTTTTTT.

The chain employs TRBV6-1 and TRBJ2-2; possible D gene TRBD2, 6 bases. The CDR3 extends over 16 amino acids. Looked up from germline, CDR1 is MNHNS and CDR2 is SASEGT. V was cut by 6 bases and J by 2 bases, with 16 bases left in between. The CDR3 sequence: CASRTGVAANTGELFF. CDR3 sequence (DNA): TGTGCCAGCAGAACGGGAGTAGCGGCAAACACCGGGGAGCTGTTTTTT.

The chain has TRBV20-1 and TRBJ2-5; D is possibly TRBD1 (6 bases). The CDR3 is 13 residues long. V was pared by 5 bases and J by 4 bases, with 14 bases between. Per germline, CDR1 DFQATT and CDR2 SNEGSKA (reference sequence). DNA of the CDR3: TGCAGTGCTTCGCAGGGGAAGGGAGAGACCCAGTACTTC. Encoded protein: CSASQGKGETQYF.

This clonotype occurred many times. The chain joins TRBV15 to TRBJ1-5; 8 bases are shared with TRBD1. Germline assignment: CDR1 LNHNV and CDR2 YYDKDF (reference sequence). The CDR3 sequence is 14 residues long. V shed 1 base, J shed 5 bases, and the junction held 1 base outside the gene matches. The CDR3 region has the DNA TGTGCCACCAGCAGAGCAGGGGGCGATCAGCCCCAGCATTTT. Encoded protein: CATSRAGGDQPQHF.

This clonotype has ten or more counts. V usage is TRBV20-1 and J usage is TRBJ2-5; D gene unclear. Trimming cost V 5 bases and J 7 bases, with 11 bases left between them. CDR1 DFQATT and CDR2 SNEGSKA come from the germline V gene (reference sequence). The CDR3 totals 11 residues. The CDR3 reads CSAGPLWTQYF. In DNA, the CDR3 is TGCAGTGCTGGCCCCCTATGGACCCAGTACTTC.